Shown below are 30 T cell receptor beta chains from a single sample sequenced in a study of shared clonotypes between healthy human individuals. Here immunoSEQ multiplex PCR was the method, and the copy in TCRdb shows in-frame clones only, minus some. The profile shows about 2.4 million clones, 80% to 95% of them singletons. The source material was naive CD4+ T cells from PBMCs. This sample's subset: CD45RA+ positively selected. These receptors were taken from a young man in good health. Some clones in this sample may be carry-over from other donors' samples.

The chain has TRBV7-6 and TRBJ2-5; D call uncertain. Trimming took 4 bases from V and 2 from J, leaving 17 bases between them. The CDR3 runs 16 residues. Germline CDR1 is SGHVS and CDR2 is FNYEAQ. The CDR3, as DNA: TGTGCCAGCAGCTCAGGCCTCCGATTGGGGCAAGAGACCCAGTACTTC. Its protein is CASSSGLRLGQETQYF.

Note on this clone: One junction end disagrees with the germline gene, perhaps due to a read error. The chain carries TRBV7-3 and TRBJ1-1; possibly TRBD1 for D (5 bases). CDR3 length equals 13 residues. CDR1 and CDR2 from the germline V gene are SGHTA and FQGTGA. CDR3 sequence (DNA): TGTGCCAGCAGCCTAACATCGGGGGGTGAAGCTTTCTTT. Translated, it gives CASSLTSGGEAFF.

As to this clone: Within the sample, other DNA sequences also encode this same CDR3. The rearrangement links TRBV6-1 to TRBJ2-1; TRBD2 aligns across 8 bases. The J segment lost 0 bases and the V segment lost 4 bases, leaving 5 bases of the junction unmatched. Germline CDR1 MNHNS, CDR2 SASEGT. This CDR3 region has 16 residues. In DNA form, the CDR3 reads TGTGCCAGCAGTGGGAGGCTAGCGGGCTCCTACAATGAGCAGTTCTTC. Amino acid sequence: CASSGRLAGSYNEQFF.

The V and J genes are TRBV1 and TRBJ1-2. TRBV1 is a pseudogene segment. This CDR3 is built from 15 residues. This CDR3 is CTSSREGLPIHGYTF. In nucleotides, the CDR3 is TGCACCAGCAGCCGCGAGGGACTGCCCATTCATGGCTACACCTTC.

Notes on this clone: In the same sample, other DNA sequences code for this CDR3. CDR3 coding DNA: TGTGCCAGCTCACCGCCTGGCGGTTCGGAGACCCAGTACTTC. Translating it yields CASSPPGGSETQYF. This rearrangement joins TRBV18 to TRBJ2-5; the D is unclear. V was shortened by 3 bases and J by 5 bases, with 13 bases between the two germline ends. Per the germline V gene, CDR1 is KGHSH and CDR2 is LQKENI. CDR3 size: 14 residues.

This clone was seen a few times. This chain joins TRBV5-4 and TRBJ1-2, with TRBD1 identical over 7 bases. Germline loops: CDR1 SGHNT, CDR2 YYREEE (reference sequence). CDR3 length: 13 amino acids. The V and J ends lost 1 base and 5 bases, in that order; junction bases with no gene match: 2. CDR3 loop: CASSLTGEYGYTF. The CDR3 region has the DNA TGTGCCAGCAGCTTGACAGGGGAATATGGCTACACCTTC.

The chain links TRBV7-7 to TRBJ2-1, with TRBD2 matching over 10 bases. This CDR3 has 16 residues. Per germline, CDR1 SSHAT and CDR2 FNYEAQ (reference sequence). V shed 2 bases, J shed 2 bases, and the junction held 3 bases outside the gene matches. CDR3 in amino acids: CASSLSGLAAYNEQFF. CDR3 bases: TGTGCCAGCAGCTTAAGCGGACTAGCGGCCTACAATGAGCAGTTCTTC.

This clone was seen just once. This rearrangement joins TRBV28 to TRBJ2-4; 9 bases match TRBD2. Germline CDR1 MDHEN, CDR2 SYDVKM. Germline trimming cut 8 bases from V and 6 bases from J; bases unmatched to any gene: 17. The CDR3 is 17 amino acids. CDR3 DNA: TGTGCCAGCGGGAGTAGCGGGAGTGGAAGGGTTGGAAACATTCAGTACTTC. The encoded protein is CASGSSGSGRVGNIQYF.

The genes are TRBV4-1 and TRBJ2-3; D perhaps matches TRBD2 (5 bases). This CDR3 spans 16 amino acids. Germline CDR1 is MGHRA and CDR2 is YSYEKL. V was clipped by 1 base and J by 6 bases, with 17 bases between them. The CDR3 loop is CASSQGGLGFQDTQYF. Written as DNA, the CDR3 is TGCGCCAGCAGCCAAGGTGGACTGGGGTTCCAGGATACGCAGTATTTT.

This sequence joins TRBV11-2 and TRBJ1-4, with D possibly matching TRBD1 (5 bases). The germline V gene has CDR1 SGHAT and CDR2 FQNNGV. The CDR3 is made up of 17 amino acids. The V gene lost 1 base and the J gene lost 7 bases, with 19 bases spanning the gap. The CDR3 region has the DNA TGTGCCAGCAGCTTAGGGGGAGGGGCACTTGGAGGTGAAAAACTGTTTTTT. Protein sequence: CASSLGGGALGGEKLFF. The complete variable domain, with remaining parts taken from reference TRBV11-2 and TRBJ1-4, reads EAGVAQSPRYKIIEKRQSVAFWCNPISGHATLYWYQQILGQGPKLLIQFQNNGVVDDSQLPKDRFSAERLKGVDSTLKIQPAKLEDSAVYLCASSLGGGALGGEKLFFGSGTQLSVL.

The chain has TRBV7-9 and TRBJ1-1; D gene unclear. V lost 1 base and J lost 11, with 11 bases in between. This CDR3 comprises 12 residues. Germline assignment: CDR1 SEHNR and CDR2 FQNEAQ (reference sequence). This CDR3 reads CASSLGLGRAFF. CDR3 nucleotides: TGTGCCAGCAGCTTAGGTCTGGGGAGGGCTTTCTTT.

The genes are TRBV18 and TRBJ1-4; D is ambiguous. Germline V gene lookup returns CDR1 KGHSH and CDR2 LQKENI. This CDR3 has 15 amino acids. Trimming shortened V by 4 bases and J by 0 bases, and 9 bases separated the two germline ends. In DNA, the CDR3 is TGTGCCAGCTCACAGGAACATACAACTAATGAAAAACTGTTTTTT. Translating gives CASSQEHTTNEKLFF.

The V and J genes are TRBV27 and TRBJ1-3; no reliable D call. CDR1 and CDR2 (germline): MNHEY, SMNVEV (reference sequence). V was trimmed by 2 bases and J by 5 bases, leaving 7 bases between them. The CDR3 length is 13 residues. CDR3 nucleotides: TGTGCCAGCAGTTTAACGTACCGAAACACCATATATTTT. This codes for CASSLTYRNTIYF.

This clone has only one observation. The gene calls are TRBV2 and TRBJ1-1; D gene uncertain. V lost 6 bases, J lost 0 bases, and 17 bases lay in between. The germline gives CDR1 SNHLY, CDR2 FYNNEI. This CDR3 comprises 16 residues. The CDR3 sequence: CASSPVVRGMNTEAFF. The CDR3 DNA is TGTGCCAGCAGCCCAGTCGTGCGGGGAATGAACACTGAAGCTTTCTTT.

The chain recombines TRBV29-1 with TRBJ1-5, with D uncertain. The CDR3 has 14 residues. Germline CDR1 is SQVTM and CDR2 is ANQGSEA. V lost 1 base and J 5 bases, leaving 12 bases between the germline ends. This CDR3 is CSVEVRAADQPQHF. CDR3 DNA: TGCAGCGTTGAAGTCCGGGCAGCAGATCAGCCCCAGCATTTT.

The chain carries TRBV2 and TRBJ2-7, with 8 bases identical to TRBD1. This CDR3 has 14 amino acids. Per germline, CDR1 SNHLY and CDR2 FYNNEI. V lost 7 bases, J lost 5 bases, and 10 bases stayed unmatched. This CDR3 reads CASKKGTGLNEQYF. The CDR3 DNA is TGTGCCAGCAAGAAAGGGACAGGTTTAAACGAGCAGTACTTC.

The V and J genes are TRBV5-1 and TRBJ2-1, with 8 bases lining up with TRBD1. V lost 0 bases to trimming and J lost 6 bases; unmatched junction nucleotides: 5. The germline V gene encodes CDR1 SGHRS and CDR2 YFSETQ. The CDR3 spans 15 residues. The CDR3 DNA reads TGCGCCAGCAGCTTGGATACAGGGGGAAGCAATGAGCAGTTCTTC. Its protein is CASSLDTGGSNEQFF.

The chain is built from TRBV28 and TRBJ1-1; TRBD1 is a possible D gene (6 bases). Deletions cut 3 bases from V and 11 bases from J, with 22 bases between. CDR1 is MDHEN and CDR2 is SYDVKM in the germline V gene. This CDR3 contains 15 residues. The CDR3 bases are TGTGCCAGCAGTTTCGCGTCGTTGGAACAGGGTCCGGCTTTCTTT. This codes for CASSFASLEQGPAFF.

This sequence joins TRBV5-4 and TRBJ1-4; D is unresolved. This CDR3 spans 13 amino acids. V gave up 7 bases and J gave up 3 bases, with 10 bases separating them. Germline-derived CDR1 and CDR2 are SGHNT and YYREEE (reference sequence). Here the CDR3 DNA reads TGTGCCAGCCAAACAGCGTCTAATGAAAAACTGTTTTTT. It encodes CASQTASNEKLFF.

Here the CDR3 DNA reads TGTGCCAGCAGAAGGGACAAGGGTTACGAGCAGTACTTC. Translating it yields CASRRDKGYEQYF. V and J are TRBV6-6 and TRBJ2-7, with a possible D match to TRBD1 (6 bases). There are 13 residues in the CDR3. Trimming pared 6 bases from V and 4 bases from J, leaving 13 bases between. The germline CDR1 and CDR2 sequences are MNHNY and SVGAGI (reference sequence).

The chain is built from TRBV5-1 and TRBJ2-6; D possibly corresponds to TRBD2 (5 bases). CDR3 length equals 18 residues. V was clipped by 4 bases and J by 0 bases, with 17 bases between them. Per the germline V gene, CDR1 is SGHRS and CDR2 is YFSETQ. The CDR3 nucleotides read TGCGCCAGCAGCCCGGACTTGGGGAAAGACTCTGGGGCCAACGTCCTGACTTTC. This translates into CASSPDLGKDSGANVLTF.

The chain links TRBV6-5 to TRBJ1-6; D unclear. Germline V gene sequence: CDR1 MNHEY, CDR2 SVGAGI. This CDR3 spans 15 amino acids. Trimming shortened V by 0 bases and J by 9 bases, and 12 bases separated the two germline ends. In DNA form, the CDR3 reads TGTGCCAGCAGTTACTCGACGTGGGCTCCTTCACCCCTCCACTTT. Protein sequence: CASSYSTWAPSPLHF.

The CDR3: CASSPEPGQPQHF. The CDR3 coding sequence is TGTGCCAGCAGCCCGGAGCCGGGGCAGCCCCAGCATTTT. This chain uses TRBV7-2 with TRBJ1-5; no firm D call. V was pared by 5 bases and J by 7 bases, with 12 bases between. CDR1 is SGHTA, CDR2 FQGNSA, per germline. The CDR3 has 13 amino acids.

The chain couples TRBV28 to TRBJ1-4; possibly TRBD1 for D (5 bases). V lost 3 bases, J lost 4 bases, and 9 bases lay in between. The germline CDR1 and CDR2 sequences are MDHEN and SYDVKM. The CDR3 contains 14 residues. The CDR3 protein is CASSLRGINEKLFF. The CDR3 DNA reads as TGTGCCAGCAGTTTGCGGGGGATTAATGAAAAACTGTTTTTT.

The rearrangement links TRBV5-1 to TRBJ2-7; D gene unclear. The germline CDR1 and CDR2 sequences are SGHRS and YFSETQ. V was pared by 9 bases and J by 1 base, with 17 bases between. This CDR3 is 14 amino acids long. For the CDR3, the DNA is TGCGCCATGGAGACCCGTTTGATTTCCTACGAGCAGTACTTC. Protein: CAMETRLISYEQYF. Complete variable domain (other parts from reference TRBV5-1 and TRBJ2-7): KAGVTQTPRYLIKTRGQQVTLSCSPISGHRSVSWYQQTPGQGLQFLFEYFSETQRNKGNFPGRFSGRQFSNSRSEMNVSTLELGDSALYLCAMETRLISYEQYFGPGTRLTVT.

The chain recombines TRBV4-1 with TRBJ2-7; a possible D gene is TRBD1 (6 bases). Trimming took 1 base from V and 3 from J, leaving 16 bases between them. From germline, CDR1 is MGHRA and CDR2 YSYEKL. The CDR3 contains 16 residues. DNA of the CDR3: TGCGCCAGCAGCCAAGGTTTACAGGGTCGTGTCTACGAGCAGTACTTC. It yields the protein CASSQGLQGRVYEQYF.

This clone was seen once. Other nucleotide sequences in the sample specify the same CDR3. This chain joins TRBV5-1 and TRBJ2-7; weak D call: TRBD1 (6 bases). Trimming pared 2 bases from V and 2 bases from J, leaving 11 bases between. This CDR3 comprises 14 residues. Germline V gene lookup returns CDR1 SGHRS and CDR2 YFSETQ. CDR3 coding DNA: TGCGCCAGCAGCTTACTACAGGGACCCTACGAGCAGTACTTC. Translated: CASSLLQGPYEQYF.

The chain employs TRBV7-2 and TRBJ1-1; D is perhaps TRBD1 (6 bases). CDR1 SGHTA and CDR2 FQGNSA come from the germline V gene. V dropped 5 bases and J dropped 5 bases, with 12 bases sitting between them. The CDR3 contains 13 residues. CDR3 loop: CASSDRGGTEAFF. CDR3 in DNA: TGTGCCAGCAGCGATAGAGGGGGGACTGAAGCTTTCTTT.

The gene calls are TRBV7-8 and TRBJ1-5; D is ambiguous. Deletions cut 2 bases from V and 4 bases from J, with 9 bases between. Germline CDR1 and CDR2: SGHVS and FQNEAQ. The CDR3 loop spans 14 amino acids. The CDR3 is CASSLLVGNQPQHF. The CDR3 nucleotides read TGTGCCAGCAGCTTACTCGTTGGAAATCAGCCCCAGCATTTT.

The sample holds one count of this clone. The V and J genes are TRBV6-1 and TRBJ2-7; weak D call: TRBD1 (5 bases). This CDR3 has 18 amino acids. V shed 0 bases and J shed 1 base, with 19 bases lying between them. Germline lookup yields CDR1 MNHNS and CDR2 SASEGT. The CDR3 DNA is TGTGCCAGCAGTGAAGCGTGGCAGGGCCCCTTCCTTTCCTACGAGCAGTACTTC. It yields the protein CASSEAWQGPFLSYEQYF.